Below, 15 T cell receptor beta chains from the same sample are listed, as sequenced in a study of shared clonotypes between healthy human individuals. Sequenced by immunoSEQ multiplex PCR; TCRdb stores in-frame clones only, minus some. The sample lists 1.5 million to 2.5 million clones, approximately 94% seen once, with more than 0.95% in the top ten. It was CD45RO-negative cells, positively selected for CCR7, that made up naive CD8 cells, with terminally differentiated effector memory CD45RA+ cells excluded. The sample comprised naive CD8+ T cells sorted from blood. Receptor source: a man aged 18 to 30 in good health.

This chain uses TRBV13 with TRBJ2-1; D call uncertain. V was pared by 5 bases and J by 2 bases, with 13 bases between. The length of the CDR3 is 15 residues. Looked up from germline, CDR1 is PRHDT and CDR2 is FYEKMQ (reference sequence). CDR3 bases: TGTGCCAGCAGCCCTGCGGCAGGAGCCTACAATGAGCAGTTCTTC. Encoded protein: CASSPAAGAYNEQFF.

This clone was found once. The genes are TRBV6-5 and TRBJ1-1; D might be TRBD1 (5 bases). V was clipped by 5 bases and J by 0 bases, with 13 bases between them. The CDR3 runs 15 residues. Per the germline V gene, CDR1 is MNHEY and CDR2 is SVGAGI. This CDR3 reads CASSPWGPLNTEAFF. As DNA, the CDR3 is TGTGCCAGCAGTCCCTGGGGACCGTTGAACACTGAAGCTTTCTTT.

V usage is TRBV7-9 and J usage is TRBJ1-5; the D is unclear. Germline values: CDR1 SEHNR, CDR2 FQNEAQ (reference sequence). CDR3 size: 14 residues. Trimming removed 1 base at V and 3 bases at J, with 7 bases between. DNA for the CDR3: TGTGCCAGCAGCTTAGTAGGGCACAATCAGCCCCAGCATTTT. It is translated as CASSLVGHNQPQHF. The full variable domain, completed using reference TRBV7-9 and TRBJ1-5, is DTGVSQNPRHKITKRGQNVTFRCDPISEHNRLYWYRQTLGQGPEFLTYFQNEAQLEKSRLLSDRFSAERPKGSFSTLEIQRTEQGDSAMYLCASSLVGHNQPQHFGDGTRLSIL.

This chain joins TRBV7-2 and TRBJ2-1; maybe TRBD2 (6 bases). Germline V CDR1 and CDR2: SGHTA, FQGNSA. The CDR3 is made up of 17 amino acids. V lost 4 bases and J lost 0, with 16 bases in between. As DNA, the CDR3 is TGTGCCAGCAGCTCCTTTGAAGCGGGCAGCTCCTACAATGAGCAGTTCTTC. This gives the protein CASSSFEAGSSYNEQFF.

The chain has TRBV27 and TRBJ2-5; TRBD1 might be the D (6 bases). This CDR3 is built from 16 residues. The V and J ends lost 2 bases and 4 bases respectively, with 17 bases between them. Germline-derived CDR1 and CDR2 are MNHEY and SMNVEV (reference sequence). The CDR3 loop is CASSLKQGSWGETQYF. Written as DNA, the CDR3 is TGTGCCAGCAGTTTAAAGCAGGGGAGTTGGGGAGAGACCCAGTACTTC.

The chain links TRBV5-1 to TRBJ2-1; D is possibly TRBD1 or TRBD2 (6 bases each). V lost 0 bases and J lost 10, with 23 bases in between. Germline V gene data show CDR1 as SGHRS and CDR2 as YFSETQ. The CDR3 spans 17 residues. This chain's CDR3 is CASSLVGGGIGISEQFF. In nucleotides, the CDR3 is TGCGCCAGCAGCTTGGTCGGGGGCGGGATTGGGATTTCGGAGCAGTTCTTC. The full variable domain, its missing parts supplied by reference TRBV5-1 and TRBJ2-1, is KAGVTQTPRYLIKTRGQQVTLSCSPISGHRSVSWYQQTPGQGLQFLFEYFSETQRNKGNFPGRFSGRQFSNSRSEMNVSTLELGDSALYLCASSLVGGGIGISEQFFGPGTRLTVL.

As concerns this clone: Other DNA sequences in the sample encode the same CDR3. V gene TRBV27 combines with J gene TRBJ1-6; no clear D. CDR1 is MNHEY and CDR2 is SMNVEV in the germline V gene (reference sequence). Trimming cost V 3 bases and J 6 bases, with 6 bases left between them. CDR3 length: 13 amino acids. The DNA of the CDR3 is TGTGCCAGCAGTTTTGGACCTAATTCACCCCTCCACTTT. Translating it yields CASSFGPNSPLHF.

CDR3 in DNA: TGTGCCATCAGTGAGTCATGGGACAGCTCCTATGGCTACACCTTC. It translates to CAISESWDSSYGYTF. The J gene is TRBJ1-2, the V gene TRBV10-3; 7 nucleotides match TRBD1. The ends lost 0 bases at V and 4 bases at J; junction bases unmatched: 5. The CDR3 extends over 15 amino acids. Per germline, CDR1 ENHRY and CDR2 SYGVKD.

This chain joins TRBV18 and TRBJ2-1; 10 positions agree with TRBD1. From germline, CDR1 is KGHSH and CDR2 LQKENI. CDR3 length: 17 residues. The ends lost 0 bases at V and 1 base at J; junction bases unmatched: 3. As DNA, the CDR3 is TGTGCCAGCTCACCACCGACAGGGGGCTATTCCTACAATGAGCAGTTCTTC. Translation gives CASSPPTGGYSYNEQFF.

The genes are TRBV4-3 and TRBJ1-2; D possibly corresponds to TRBD1 (6 bases). Germline V CDR1 and CDR2: LGHNA, YSLEER. V gave up 0 bases and J gave up 7 bases, with 18 bases separating them. The CDR3 totals 16 residues. The CDR3 DNA is TGCGCCAGCAGCCAAGATTGGAACAGGGAAAGCGGTGGCTACACCTTC. The encoded protein is CASSQDWNRESGGYTF.

J is TRBJ2-3 and V is TRBV7-9, with a possible D match to TRBD2 (5 bases). The V end was cut by 5 bases, the J end by 4 bases, with 16 bases between. The CDR3 runs 15 residues. Germline assignment: CDR1 SEHNR and CDR2 FQNEAQ (reference sequence). The DNA for the CDR3 is TGTGCCAGCAGCCCCCGCTCGGGAAGCCCAGATACGCAGTATTTT. It yields the protein CASSPRSGSPDTQYF.

This clone was seen a single time. J is TRBJ2-7 and V is TRBV5-6, with a weak D call TRBD2 (5 bases). Per the germline V gene, CDR1 is SGHDT and CDR2 is YYEEEE. Trimming took off 4 bases at V and 5 bases at J, with 22 bases between the two ends. CDR3 size: 16 residues. The CDR3 nucleotides read TGTGCCAGCAGCCAACCAGGACTCGCCGTCGGCGACGAGCAGTACTTC. Translation gives CASSQPGLAVGDEQYF. Full variable domain (remainder filled in from reference TRBV5-6 and TRBJ2-7): DAGVTQSPTHLIKTRGQQVTLRCSPKSGHDTVSWYQQALGQGPQFIFQYYEEEERQRGNFPDRFSGHQFPNYSSELNVNALLLGDSALYLCASSQPGLAVGDEQYFGPGTRLTVT.

This rearrangement joins TRBV11-2 to TRBJ2-3, with 8 bases matching TRBD2. The V segment lost 4 bases and the J segment 6 bases; nucleotides outside the gene matches: 9. Per the germline V gene, CDR1 is SGHAT and CDR2 is FQNNGV. The CDR3 covers 15 residues. The CDR3 nucleotides are TGTGCCAGCAGCTCACTAGCGGTCCCCGCGGATACGCAGTATTTT. It yields the protein CASSSLAVPADTQYF.

V usage is TRBV4-1 and J usage is TRBJ2-1; no firm D call. Germline CDR1 is MGHRA and CDR2 is YSYEKL. Trimming took off 1 base at V and 9 bases at J, with 10 bases between the two ends. The CDR3 runs 13 residues. CDR3 protein: CASSQVGTPEQFF. As DNA, the CDR3 is TGCGCCAGCAGCCAAGTCGGCACCCCTGAGCAGTTCTTC.

The chain uses TRBV13 and TRBJ2-7; the D gene is possibly TRBD1 (6 bases). V gave up 0 bases and J gave up 3 bases, with 15 bases separating them. Germline V CDR1 and CDR2: PRHDT, FYEKMQ (reference sequence). The CDR3 totals 16 residues. This CDR3 is CASSLGGWDNGYEQYF. For the CDR3, the DNA is TGTGCCAGCAGCTTAGGAGGTTGGGACAACGGCTACGAGCAGTACTTC.